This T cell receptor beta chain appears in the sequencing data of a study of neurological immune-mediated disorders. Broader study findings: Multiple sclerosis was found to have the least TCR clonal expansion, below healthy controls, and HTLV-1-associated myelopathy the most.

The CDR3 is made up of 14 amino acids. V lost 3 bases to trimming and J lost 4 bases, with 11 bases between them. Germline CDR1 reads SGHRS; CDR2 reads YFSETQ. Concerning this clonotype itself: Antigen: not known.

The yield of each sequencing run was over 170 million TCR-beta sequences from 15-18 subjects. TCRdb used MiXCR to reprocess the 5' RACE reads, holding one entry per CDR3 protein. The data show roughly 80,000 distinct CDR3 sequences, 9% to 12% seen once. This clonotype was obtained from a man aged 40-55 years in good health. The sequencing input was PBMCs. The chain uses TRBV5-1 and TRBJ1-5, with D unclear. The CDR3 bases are TGCGCCAGCAGCTCGGGCCCAAATAATCAGCCCCAGCATTTT. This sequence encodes CASSSGPNNQPQHF.